This T cell receptor (beta chain) appears in the sequencing data of a study of blood T cell repertoires in COVID-19 (dated by TCRdb to between 2020 and 2021). With respect to the entire study: Collaborator samples came from the United States, Italy and Spain and covered acute and convalescent phases of COVID-19. The samples were drawn from two sources: the first 160 participants of the ongoing ImmuneRACE study, and 1,200 or so subjects contributed by 6 global collaborators. Sample metadata almost always included a de-identified subject ID, COVID-19 status, age in years and sex. Subjects who had been exposed to COVID-19, were actively infected with it, or had recovered from it provided the deeply sampled blood TCRbeta repertoires that made up the dataset. The repertoires were released in a freely available public database intended as a resource for research on the immune response to SARS-CoV-2. Where available, HLA class I and class II types were obtained from metadata supplied by the sample provider rather than from assay-based typing. The material from the prospective study consisted of cDNA or gDNA derived from T cells, B-cell-depleted T cells, or PBMCs. The study at large found these results: The amount of clinical and demographic metadata varied by source and participant and was provided uncurated.

With regard to this clone: Its target antigen remains unknown. Base qualities are not recorded, but no much larger clone differs from it by a single base.

The CDR1 and CDR2 encoded by the germline V gene are MNHEY and SVGAGI. The germline ends are 13 bases apart after V is trimmed by 6 bases and J by 5 bases. The CDR3 goes from the cysteine to the phenylalanine over 13 residues. Of all the DNA, just the CDR3 is kept, 39 bases in frame from base 1. TCRbeta CDR3 regions were amplified from genomic DNA by means of the immunoSEQ Assay, a bias-controlled multiplex PCR. The paper's processing steps were these. Within the assay, amplification of reference gene primers was used to estimate how many nucleated cells each sample contained. To quantify the absolute abundance of each unique TCRbeta CDR3 rearrangement, sequence reads were collapsed and filtered. For each sample, productive Simpson clonality was calculated by taking the square root of Simpson's diversity index across productive rearrangements. TCRdb provides this immuneACCESS table in a form limited to in-frame rearrangements. Some clones are lacking; in checked studies, under half of them reflect an unresolved V gene, and why the rest are absent is not known. From that table come the V and J calls and clone size; the DNA was used to work out D and trimming. Counted in this sample were 97,000 or so clones; approximately 90% of them appeared once. The ten largest clones capture less than 2% of the sample.

Collaborating institutions collected whole blood in K2EDTA tubes following their own protocols. For TCRbeta analysis, collaborators shipped samples in one of three forms: frozen whole blood, isolated PBMCs, or DNA extracted from either of those sample types. Material: peripheral blood. The receptor was isolated from a man aged 60-69 years with acute or convalescent COVID-19. Recombination linked TRBV6-5 to TRBJ1-1; the D gene lacks a confident call. The CDR3 has the sequence CASSRDSGTEAFF. The sequenced DNA is TGTGCCAGCAGCCGGGATTCGGGGACTGAAGCTTTCTTT.